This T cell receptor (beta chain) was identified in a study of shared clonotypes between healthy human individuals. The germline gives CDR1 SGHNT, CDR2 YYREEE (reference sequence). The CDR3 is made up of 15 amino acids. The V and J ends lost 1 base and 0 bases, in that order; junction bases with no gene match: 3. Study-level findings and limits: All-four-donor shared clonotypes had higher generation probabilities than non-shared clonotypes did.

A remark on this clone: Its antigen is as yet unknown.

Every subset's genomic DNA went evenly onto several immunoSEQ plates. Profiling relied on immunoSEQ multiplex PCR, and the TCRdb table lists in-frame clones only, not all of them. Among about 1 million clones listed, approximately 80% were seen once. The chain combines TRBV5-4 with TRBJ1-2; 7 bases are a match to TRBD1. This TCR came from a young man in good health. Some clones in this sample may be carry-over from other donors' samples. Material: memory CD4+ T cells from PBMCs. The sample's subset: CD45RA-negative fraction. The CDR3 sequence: CASSLRTGTNYGYTF. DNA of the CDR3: TGTGCCAGCAGCTTGAGGACAGGAACTAACTATGGCTACACCTTC.